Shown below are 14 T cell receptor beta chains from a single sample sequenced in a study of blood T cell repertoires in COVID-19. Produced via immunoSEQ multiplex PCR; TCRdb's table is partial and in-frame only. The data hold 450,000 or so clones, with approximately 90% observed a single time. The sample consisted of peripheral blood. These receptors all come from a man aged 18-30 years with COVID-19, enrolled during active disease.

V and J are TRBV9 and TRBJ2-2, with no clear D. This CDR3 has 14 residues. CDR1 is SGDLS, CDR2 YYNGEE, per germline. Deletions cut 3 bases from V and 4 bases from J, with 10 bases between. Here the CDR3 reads CASSAAGLTGELFF. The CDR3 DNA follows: TGTGCCAGCAGCGCCGCCGGTCTCACCGGGGAGCTGTTTTTT.

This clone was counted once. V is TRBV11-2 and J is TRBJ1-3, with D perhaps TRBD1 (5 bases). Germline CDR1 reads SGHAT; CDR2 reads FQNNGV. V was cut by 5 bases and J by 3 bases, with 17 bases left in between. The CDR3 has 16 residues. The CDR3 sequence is CASSPRSQGIGNTIYF. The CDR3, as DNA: TGTGCCAGCAGCCCCCGATCGCAGGGAATTGGAAACACCATATATTTT.

CDR3 region: CASSERVLAGASVNEQFF. CDR3 bases: TGTGCCAGCAGCGAACGTGTTCTAGCGGGAGCTTCTGTAAATGAGCAGTTCTTC. The V call is TRBV7-9, the J call TRBJ2-1, with 10 nucleotides matching TRBD2. Trimming removed 5 bases from V and 7 bases from J; junction bases left unmatched: 17. CDR1 and CDR2 from the germline V gene are SEHNR and FQNEAQ (reference sequence). The CDR3 runs to 18 residues.

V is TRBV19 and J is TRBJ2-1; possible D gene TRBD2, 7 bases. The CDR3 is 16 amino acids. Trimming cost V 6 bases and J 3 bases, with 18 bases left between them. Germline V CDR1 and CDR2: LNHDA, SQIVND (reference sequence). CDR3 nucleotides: TGTGCCAGTAGCATCATTTCGGGGGGCGGCTACAATGAGCAGTTCTTC. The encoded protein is CASSIISGGGYNEQFF. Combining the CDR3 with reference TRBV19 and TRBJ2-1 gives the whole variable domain DGGITQSPKYLFRKEGQNVTLSCEQNLNHDAMYWYRQDPGQGLRLIYYSQIVNDFQKGDIAEGYSVSREKKESFPLTVTSAQKNPTAFYLCASSIISGGGYNEQFFGPGTRLTVL.

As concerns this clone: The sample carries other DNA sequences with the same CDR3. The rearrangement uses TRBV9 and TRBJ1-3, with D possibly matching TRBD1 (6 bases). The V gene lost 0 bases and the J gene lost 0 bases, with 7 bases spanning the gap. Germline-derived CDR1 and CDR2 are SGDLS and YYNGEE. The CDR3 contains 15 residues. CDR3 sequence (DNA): TGTGCCAGCAGCGTAGGAGGGGGCTCTGGAAACACCATATATTTT. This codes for CASSVGGGSGNTIYF.

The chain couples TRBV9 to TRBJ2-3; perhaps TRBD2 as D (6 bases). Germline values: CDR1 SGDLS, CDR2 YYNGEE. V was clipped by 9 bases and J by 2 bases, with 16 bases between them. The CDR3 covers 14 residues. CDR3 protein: CATGPGLNTDTQYF. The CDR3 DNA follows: TGTGCCACGGGACCGGGACTCAACACAGATACGCAGTATTTT.

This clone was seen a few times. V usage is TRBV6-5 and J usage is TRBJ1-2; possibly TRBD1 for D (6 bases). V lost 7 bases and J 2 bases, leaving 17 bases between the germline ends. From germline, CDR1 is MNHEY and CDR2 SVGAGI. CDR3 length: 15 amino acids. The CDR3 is CASKLTPQGNYGYTF. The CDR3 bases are TGTGCCAGCAAGTTGACCCCCCAGGGGAACTATGGCTACACCTTC.

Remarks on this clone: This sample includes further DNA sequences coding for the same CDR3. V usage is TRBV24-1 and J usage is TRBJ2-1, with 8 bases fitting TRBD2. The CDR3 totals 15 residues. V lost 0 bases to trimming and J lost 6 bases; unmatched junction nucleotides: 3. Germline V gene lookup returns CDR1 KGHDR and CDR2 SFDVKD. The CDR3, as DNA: TGTGCCACCAGTGATTTGGGACTAGCCGGCAATGAGCAGTTCTTC. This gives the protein CATSDLGLAGNEQFF.

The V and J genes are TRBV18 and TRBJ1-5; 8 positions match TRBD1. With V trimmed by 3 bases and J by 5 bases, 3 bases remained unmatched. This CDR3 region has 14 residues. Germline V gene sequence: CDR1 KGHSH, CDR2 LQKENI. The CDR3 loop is CASSPQGADQPQHF. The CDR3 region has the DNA TGTGCCAGCTCACCCCAGGGGGCCGATCAGCCCCAGCATTTT.

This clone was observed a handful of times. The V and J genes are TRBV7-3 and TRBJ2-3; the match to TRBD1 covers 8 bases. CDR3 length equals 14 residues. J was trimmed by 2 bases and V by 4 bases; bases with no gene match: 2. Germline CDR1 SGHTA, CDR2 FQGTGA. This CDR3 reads CASSWTGHTDTQYF. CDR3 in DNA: TGTGCCAGCAGCTGGACAGGGCACACAGATACGCAGTATTTT.

CDR3 nucleotide sequence: TGTGCCAGCAGTTTATTAGGTGACAGGACCCACGAGCAGTACTTC. This gives the protein CASSLLGDRTHEQYF. The chain couples TRBV28 to TRBJ2-7; D might be TRBD1 (6 bases). Germline V gives CDR1 MDHEN, CDR2 SYDVKM. Trimming pared 1 base from V and 5 bases from J, leaving 15 bases between. The CDR3 sequence is 15 residues long.

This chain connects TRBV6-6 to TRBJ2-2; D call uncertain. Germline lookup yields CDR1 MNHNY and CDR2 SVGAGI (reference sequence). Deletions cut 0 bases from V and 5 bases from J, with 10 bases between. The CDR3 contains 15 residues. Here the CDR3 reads CASSYSGATTGELFF. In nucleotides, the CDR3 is TGTGCCAGCAGTTACTCGGGCGCCACAACCGGGGAGCTGTTTTTT.

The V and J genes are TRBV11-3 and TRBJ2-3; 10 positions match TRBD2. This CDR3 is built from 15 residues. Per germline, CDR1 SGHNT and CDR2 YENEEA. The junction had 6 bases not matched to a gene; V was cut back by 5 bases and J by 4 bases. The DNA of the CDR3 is TGTGCCAGCAGCGCCAGGAGCGGGAGGGCAGATACGCAGTATTTT. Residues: CASSARSGRADTQYF.

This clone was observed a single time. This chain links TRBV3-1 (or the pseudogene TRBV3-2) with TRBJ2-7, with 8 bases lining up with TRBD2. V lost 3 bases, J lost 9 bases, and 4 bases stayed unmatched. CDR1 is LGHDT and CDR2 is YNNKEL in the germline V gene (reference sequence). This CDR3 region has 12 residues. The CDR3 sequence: CASSQGLGGQYF. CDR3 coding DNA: TGTGCCAGCAGCCAGGGACTAGGCGGGCAGTACTTC.